This entry concerns a single TCR beta chain. This record comes from a study of cytomegalovirus exposure and HLA in healthy donors. From germline, CDR1 is LNHDA and CDR2 SQIVND (reference sequence). CDR3 length: 14 amino acids. With 5 bases clipped from V and 5 bases from J, the junction kept 6 bases outside the gene matches. 60 Vbeta and 13 Jbeta primers were used in PCR. Libraries were prepared by immunoSEQ multiplex PCR; TCRdb keeps only in-frame clonotypes and omits some of them. The sample records around 95,000 clones, about four fifths being singletons. Source material: PBMCs. The sequence was collected from a female donor in good health and CMV-seropositive. The V gene is TRBV19, the J gene TRBJ2-5, with TRBD1 matching 9 bases. CDR3 protein: CASSFTGGYETQYF. As DNA, the CDR3 is TGTGCCAGTAGTTTCACAGGGGGCTACGAGACCCAGTACTTC.